Listed below are T cell receptor beta chains from one sample, sequenced in a study of blood T cell repertoires in COVID-19. The protocol was immunoSEQ multiplex PCR, while the TCRdb copy is restricted to in-frame clones and leaves out a portion. This sample has some 150,000 clones, with around 85% found just once. The sequencing input was peripheral blood. All receptors derive from a woman aged 70 to 79 with acute or convalescent COVID-19. Each CDR3 is given without its conserved first and last residue. A D gene is named only where the DNA matches it firmly.

d_call: TRBD1; v_call: TRBV6-4; j_call: TRBJ1-4; cdr3_aa: ASPTGPGQINEKLF
d_call: TRBD2; v_call: TRBV19; j_call: TRBJ2-3; cdr3_aa: ASTHRGGGIDTQY
d_call: .; v_call: TRBV6-5; j_call: TRBJ1-1; cdr3_aa: ASSLDRPSEAF
d_call: TRBD1; v_call: TRBV7-2; j_call: TRBJ2-3; cdr3_aa: ASSLDGQGQKRDTQY
d_call: TRBD1; v_call: TRBV19; j_call: TRBJ1-1; cdr3_aa: ASSPGTGGFTEAF
d_call: .; v_call: TRBV29-1; j_call: TRBJ1-1; cdr3_aa: SAPVGRSEAF
d_call: .; v_call: TRBV13; j_call: TRBJ1-3; cdr3_aa: ASSLGDRSSGNTIY
d_call: TRBD1; v_call: TRBV3-1/TRBV3-2; j_call: TRBJ1-2; cdr3_aa: ASSRTGRGYT
d_call: TRBD1; v_call: TRBV18; j_call: TRBJ1-6; cdr3_aa: ASSPTPGQGNSPLH
d_call: .; v_call: TRBV6-5; j_call: TRBJ1-6; cdr3_aa: ASSRTGLGAPLH
d_call: TRBD2; v_call: TRBV7-2; j_call: TRBJ2-3; cdr3_aa: ASSLDGGATDTQY
d_call: TRBD2; v_call: TRBV18; j_call: TRBJ2-1; cdr3_aa: ASSQRTSGGGNEQF
d_call: .; v_call: TRBV2; j_call: TRBJ2-2; cdr3_aa: ASIWGAGELF
d_call: TRBD1; v_call: TRBV6-5; j_call: TRBJ1-6; cdr3_aa: ASSYSNRGLSPLH
d_call: TRBD1; v_call: TRBV7-2; j_call: TRBJ2-2; cdr3_aa: ASSFWTGRNTGELF
d_call: .; v_call: TRBV19; j_call: TRBJ1-2; cdr3_aa: ASSTGSVLYGYT
d_call: .; v_call: TRBV9; j_call: TRBJ2-2; cdr3_aa: ASSVGRGATGELF
d_call: .; v_call: TRBV19; j_call: TRBJ1-1; cdr3_aa: ASSIQTGLNTEAF
d_call: TRBD1; v_call: TRBV2; j_call: TRBJ1-2; cdr3_aa: ASSETGQLNGYT
d_call: .; v_call: TRBV29-1; j_call: TRBJ2-1; cdr3_aa: SVDKSLTESSYNEQF
d_call: .; v_call: TRBV5-4; j_call: TRBJ2-6; cdr3_aa: ASSMTGTYSGANVLT
d_call: .; v_call: TRBV6-2/TRBV6-3; j_call: TRBJ1-2; cdr3_aa: ASSYSIGGAYGYT
d_call: .; v_call: TRBV29-1; j_call: TRBJ1-1; cdr3_aa: SVEALNTEAF
d_call: TRBD1; v_call: TRBV7-2; j_call: TRBJ2-6; cdr3_aa: ASSPRRPGGSGANVLT
d_call: .; v_call: TRBV25-1; j_call: TRBJ1-2; cdr3_aa: ASSEGRGKTGYT
d_call: .; v_call: TRBV7-9; j_call: TRBJ1-1; cdr3_aa: ASSLDRNTEAF
d_call: .; v_call: TRBV3-1/TRBV3-2; j_call: TRBJ1-1; cdr3_aa: ASSPGRGRVTEAF
d_call: TRBD1; v_call: TRBV18; j_call: TRBJ1-1; cdr3_aa: ASSRGDSGAEAF
d_call: TRBD1; v_call: TRBV27; j_call: TRBJ1-1; cdr3_aa: ASSLNGRGQGAF
d_call: TRBD1; v_call: TRBV5-6; j_call: TRBJ1-2; cdr3_aa: ASTDGTGAAYGYT
d_call: TRBD2; v_call: TRBV13; j_call: TRBJ2-2; cdr3_aa: ASSRDSGGAAGELF
d_call: TRBD2; v_call: TRBV5-1; j_call: TRBJ2-3; cdr3_aa: ASSEVSSGGTDTQY
d_call: .; v_call: TRBV15; j_call: TRBJ1-2; cdr3_aa: ATSRVRGQGKNYGYT
d_call: .; v_call: TRBV25-1; j_call: TRBJ2-1; cdr3_aa: ASSDPQGTYNEQF
d_call: .; v_call: TRBV18; j_call: TRBJ1-1; cdr3_aa: ASSPPSDPLGTEAF
d_call: TRBD1; v_call: TRBV3-1/TRBV3-2; j_call: TRBJ2-7; cdr3_aa: ASSRSGTGGYEQY
d_call: TRBD1; v_call: TRBV7-2; j_call: TRBJ2-2; cdr3_aa: ASSLPTGVNTGELF
d_call: TRBD1; v_call: TRBV27; j_call: TRBJ1-4; cdr3_aa: ASSLQGANEKLF
d_call: TRBD1; v_call: TRBV7-2; j_call: TRBJ1-1; cdr3_aa: ASSSDRADTEAF
d_call: .; v_call: TRBV5-1; j_call: TRBJ1-2; cdr3_aa: ASSLGRWDGYT
d_call: TRBD1; v_call: TRBV18; j_call: TRBJ1-1; cdr3_aa: ASSRTSGGAGTEAF
d_call: .; v_call: TRBV3-1/TRBV3-2; j_call: TRBJ1-1; cdr3_aa: ASSQATPRQDTEAF
d_call: TRBD1; v_call: TRBV11-1; j_call: TRBJ1-1; cdr3_aa: ASSSKTRGVNTEAF
d_call: .; v_call: TRBV5-1; j_call: TRBJ2-3; cdr3_aa: ASLALPSTDTQY
d_call: TRBD1; v_call: TRBV19; j_call: TRBJ2-3; cdr3_aa: ASSRQGDDTQY
d_call: TRBD1; v_call: TRBV5-1; j_call: TRBJ1-2; cdr3_aa: ASSPGTAGYGYT
d_call: .; v_call: TRBV6-5; j_call: TRBJ1-2; cdr3_aa: ASSYLSNYGYT
d_call: .; v_call: TRBV3-1/TRBV3-2; j_call: TRBJ1-1; cdr3_aa: ASRLRGMNTEAF
d_call: .; v_call: TRBV5-1; j_call: TRBJ2-3; cdr3_aa: ASSLGSPAGTDTQY
d_call: .; v_call: TRBV10-3; j_call: TRBJ2-7; cdr3_aa: AISERGARDEQY